The 9 T cell receptor beta chains below all came from one sample that was sequenced in a study of T cell changes during pregnancy in multiple sclerosis. Clones were sequenced by immunoSEQ multiplex PCR, and TCRdb holds only the in-frame ones, with some missing. The sample records roughly 100,000 clones, approximately 91% being singletons. The sequencing used peripheral blood, collected in the second trimester of pregnancy. Source of these receptors: a female donor with multiple sclerosis, enrolled in a pregnancy study.

V gene TRBV5-1 combines with J gene TRBJ2-1, with TRBD2 identical over 7 bases. In germline, CDR1 is SGHRS, CDR2 YFSETQ. CDR3 length: 12 amino acids. Trimming removed 4 bases from V and 7 bases from J; junction bases left unmatched: 2. The CDR3 bases are TGCGCCAGCAGCGGGAGGGAGAATGAGCAGTTCTTC. Translated, it gives CASSGRENEQFF.

V usage is TRBV6-1 and J usage is TRBJ1-4; D ambiguous. The germline gives CDR1 MNHNS, CDR2 SASEGT. This CDR3 is built from 15 residues. V was cut by 1 base and J by 8 bases, with 14 bases left in between. The CDR3 region is CASSEVSGFLEKLFF. CDR3 coding DNA: TGTGCCAGCAGTGAAGTTTCGGGTTTCTTGGAAAAACTGTTTTTT.

The rearrangement joins TRBV5-1 to TRBJ2-2; perhaps TRBD2 as D (6 bases). The ends were cut back, 6 bases at V and 6 bases at J, with 18 bases in the middle. CDR1 and CDR2 (germline): SGHRS, YFSETQ. This CDR3 spans 15 amino acids. The CDR3 region has the DNA TGCGCCAGCAAGGAGGGCGGGATAAGTTCCGGGGAGCTGTTTTTT. It codes for CASKEGGISSGELFF.

The V call is TRBV16, the J call TRBJ2-7; 8 nucleotides align to TRBD1. The CDR3 runs to 16 residues. Germline V gene lookup returns CDR1 KGHSY and CDR2 FQNENV. With V trimmed by 3 bases and J by 5 bases, 12 bases remained unmatched. The CDR3 loop is CASSQTLGGQENEQYF. CDR3 nucleotide sequence: TGTGCCAGCAGCCAGACCTTGGGGGGACAGGAGAACGAGCAGTACTTC. Based on the CDR3 plus reference TRBV16 and TRBJ2-7, the full variable domain is GEEVAQTPKHLVRGEGQKAKLYCAPIKGHSYVFWYQQVLKNEFKFLISFQNENVFDETGMPKERFSAKCLPNSPCSLEIQATKLEDSAVYFCASSQTLGGQENEQYFGPGTRLTVT.

This chain connects TRBV7-8 to TRBJ1-5, with no clear D. The CDR3 sequence is 14 residues long. CDR1 and CDR2 (germline): SGHVS, FQNEAQ. Trimming stripped 0 bases from V and 1 base from J, with 4 bases between. For the CDR3, the DNA is TGTGCCAGCAGCTTAGCAGCGAGCAATCAGCCCCAGCATTTT. Translated, it gives CASSLAASNQPQHF.

This clone occurred once. This chain uses TRBV9 with TRBJ2-3; D unclear. The CDR3 is made up of 14 amino acids. Trimming took off 0 bases at V and 2 bases at J, with 7 bases between the two ends. Germline V gene lookup returns CDR1 SGDLS and CDR2 YYNGEE. CDR3 DNA sequence: TGTGCCAGCAGCGTAGAGGCGGTCACAGATACGCAGTATTTT. Translating it yields CASSVEAVTDTQYF.

The chain combines TRBV9 with TRBJ2-3, with D unresolved. CDR3 length: 13 amino acids. V was shortened by 6 bases and J by 6 bases, with 14 bases between the two germline ends. Germline assignment: CDR1 SGDLS and CDR2 YYNGEE. The CDR3 coding sequence is TGTGCCAGCACACAAGTTTCCTCTGATACGCAGTATTTT. Amino acid sequence: CASTQVSSDTQYF.

V gene TRBV19 combines with J gene TRBJ1-5; D not certain. V was shortened by 7 bases and J by 0 bases, with 25 bases between the two germline ends. The CDR3 length is 19 residues. Germline values: CDR1 LNHDA, CDR2 SQIVND (reference sequence). The CDR3 loop reads CASTRIGPAGGYSNQPQHF. CDR3 coding DNA: TGTGCCAGTACCCGTATAGGCCCTGCGGGCGGTTATAGCAATCAGCCCCAGCATTTT.

This clone was seen once. The chain employs TRBV10-3 and TRBJ1-4; D remains ambiguous. Trimming removed 2 bases from V and 5 bases from J, with 6 bases in between. The germline gives CDR1 ENHRY, CDR2 SYGVKD. This CDR3 comprises 13 residues. The CDR3: CAISEPQNEKLFF. CDR3 bases: TGTGCCATCAGTGAGCCCCAAAATGAAAAACTGTTTTTT.